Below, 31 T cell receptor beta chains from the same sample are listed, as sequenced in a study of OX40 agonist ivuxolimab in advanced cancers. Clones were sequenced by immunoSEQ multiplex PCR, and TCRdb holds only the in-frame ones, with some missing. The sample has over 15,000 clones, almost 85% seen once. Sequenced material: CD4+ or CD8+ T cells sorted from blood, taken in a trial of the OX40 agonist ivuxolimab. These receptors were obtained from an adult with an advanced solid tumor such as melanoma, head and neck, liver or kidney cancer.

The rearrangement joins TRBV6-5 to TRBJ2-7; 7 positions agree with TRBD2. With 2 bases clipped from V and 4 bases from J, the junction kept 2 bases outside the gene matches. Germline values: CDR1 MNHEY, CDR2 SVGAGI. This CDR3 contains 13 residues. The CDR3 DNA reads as TGTGCCAGCAGTTACGAACTAGCGTACGAGCAGTACTTC. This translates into CASSYELAYEQYF.

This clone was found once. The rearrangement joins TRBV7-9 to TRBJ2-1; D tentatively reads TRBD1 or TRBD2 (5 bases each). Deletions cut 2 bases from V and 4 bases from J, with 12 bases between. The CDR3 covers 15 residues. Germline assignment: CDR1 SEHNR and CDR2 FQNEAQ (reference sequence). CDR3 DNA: TGTGCCAGCAGCTTATTTCTGGGGGTTTACAATGAGCAGTTCTTC. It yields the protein CASSLFLGVYNEQFF.

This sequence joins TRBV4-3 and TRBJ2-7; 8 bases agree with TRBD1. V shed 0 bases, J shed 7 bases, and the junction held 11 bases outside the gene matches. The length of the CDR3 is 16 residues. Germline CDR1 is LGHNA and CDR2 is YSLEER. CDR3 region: CASSQDRQGTKREQYF. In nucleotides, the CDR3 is TGCGCCAGCAGCCAAGATAGACAGGGGACAAAACGGGAGCAGTACTTC.

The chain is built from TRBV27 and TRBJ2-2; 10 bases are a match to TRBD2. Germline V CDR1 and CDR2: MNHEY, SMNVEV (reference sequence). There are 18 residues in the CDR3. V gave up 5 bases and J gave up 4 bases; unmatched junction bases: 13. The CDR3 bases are TGTGCCAGCAGTGGGCTGGGTAGCGGGAGGTTCGGCACCGGGGAGCTGTTTTTT. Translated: CASSGLGSGRFGTGELFF.

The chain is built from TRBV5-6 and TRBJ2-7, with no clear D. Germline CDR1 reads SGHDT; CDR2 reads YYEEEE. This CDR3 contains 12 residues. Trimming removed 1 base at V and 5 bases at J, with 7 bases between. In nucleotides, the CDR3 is TGTGCCAGCAGCTTGCCAGCGAACGAGCAGTACTTC. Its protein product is CASSLPANEQYF.

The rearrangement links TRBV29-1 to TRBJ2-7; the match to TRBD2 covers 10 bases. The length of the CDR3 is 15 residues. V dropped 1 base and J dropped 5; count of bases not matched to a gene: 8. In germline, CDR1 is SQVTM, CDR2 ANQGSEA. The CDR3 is CSVEVRGSGGDEQYF. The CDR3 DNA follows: TGCAGCGTTGAAGTCCGGGGGAGCGGGGGGGACGAGCAGTACTTC.

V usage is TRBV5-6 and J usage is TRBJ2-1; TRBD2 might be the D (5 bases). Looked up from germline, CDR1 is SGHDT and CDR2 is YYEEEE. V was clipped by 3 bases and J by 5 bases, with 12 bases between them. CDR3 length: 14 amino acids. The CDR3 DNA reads TGTGCCAGCAGCTGGGAGACTGGAGACAATGAGCAGTTCTTC. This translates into CASSWETGDNEQFF.

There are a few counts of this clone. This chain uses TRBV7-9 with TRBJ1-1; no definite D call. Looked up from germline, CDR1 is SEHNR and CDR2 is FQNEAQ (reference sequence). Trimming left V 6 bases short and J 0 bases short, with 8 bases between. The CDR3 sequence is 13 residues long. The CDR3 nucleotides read TGTGCCAGCAGACCGGCTGTGAACACTGAAGCTTTCTTT. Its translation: CASRPAVNTEAFF.

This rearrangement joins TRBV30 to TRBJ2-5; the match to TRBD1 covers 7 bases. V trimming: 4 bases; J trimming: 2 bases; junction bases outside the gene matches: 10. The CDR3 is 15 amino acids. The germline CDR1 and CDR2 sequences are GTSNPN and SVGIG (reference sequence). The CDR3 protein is CAWNIRAGGQETQYF. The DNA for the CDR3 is TGTGCCTGGAACATTCGGGCAGGGGGACAAGAGACCCAGTACTTC. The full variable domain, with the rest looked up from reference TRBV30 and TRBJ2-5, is SQTIHQWPATLVQPVGSPLSLECTVEGTSNPNLYWYRQAAGRGLQLLFYSVGIGQISSEVPQNLSASRPQDRQFILSSKKLLLSDSGFYLCAWNIRAGGQETQYFGPGTRLLVL.

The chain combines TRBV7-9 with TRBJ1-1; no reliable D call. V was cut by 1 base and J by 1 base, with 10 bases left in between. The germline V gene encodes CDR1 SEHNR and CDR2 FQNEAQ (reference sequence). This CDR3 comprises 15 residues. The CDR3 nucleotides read TGTGCCAGCAGCTTAGTAGACGGCCCGAACACTGAAGCTTTCTTT. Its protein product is CASSLVDGPNTEAFF.

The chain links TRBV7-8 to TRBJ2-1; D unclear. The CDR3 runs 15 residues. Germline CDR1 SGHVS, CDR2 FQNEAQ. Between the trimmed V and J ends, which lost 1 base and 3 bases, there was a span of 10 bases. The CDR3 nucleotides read TGTGCCAGCAGCTTAGGGGCTTCAGTCTACAATGAGCAGTTCTTC. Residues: CASSLGASVYNEQFF.

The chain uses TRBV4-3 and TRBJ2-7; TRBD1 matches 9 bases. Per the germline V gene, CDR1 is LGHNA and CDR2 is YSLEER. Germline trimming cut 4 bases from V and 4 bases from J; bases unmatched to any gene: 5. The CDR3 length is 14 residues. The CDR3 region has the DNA TGCGCCAGCAGCCCGGGACAGGGTTTTTACGAGCAGTACTTC. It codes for CASSPGQGFYEQYF.

The CDR3 DNA reads as TGTGCCAGCAGCTTCTACACCGGGACTAGCGGGTCCTCCTACGAGCAGTACTTC. Translation gives CASSFYTGTSGSSYEQYF. The rearrangement uses TRBV7-9 and TRBJ2-7; TRBD2 aligns across 12 bases. The V gene's germline CDR1 is SEHNR and CDR2 FQNEAQ (reference sequence). The CDR3 has 18 residues. Trimming removed 3 bases from V and 0 bases from J; junction bases left unmatched: 9. Using reference TRBV7-9 and TRBJ2-7 for the parts outside the CDR3, the full variable domain is DTGVSQNPRHKITKRGQNVTFRCDPISEHNRLYWYRQTLGQGPEFLTYFQNEAQLEKSRLLSDRFSAERPKGSFSTLEIQRTEQGDSAMYLCASSFYTGTSGSSYEQYFGPGTRLTVT.

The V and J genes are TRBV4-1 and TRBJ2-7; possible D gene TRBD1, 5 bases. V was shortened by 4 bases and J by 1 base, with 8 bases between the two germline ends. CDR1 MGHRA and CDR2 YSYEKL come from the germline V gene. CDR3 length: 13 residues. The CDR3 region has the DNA TGCGCCAGCAGCCCGGACATTTCCTACGAGCAGTACTTC. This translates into CASSPDISYEQYF.

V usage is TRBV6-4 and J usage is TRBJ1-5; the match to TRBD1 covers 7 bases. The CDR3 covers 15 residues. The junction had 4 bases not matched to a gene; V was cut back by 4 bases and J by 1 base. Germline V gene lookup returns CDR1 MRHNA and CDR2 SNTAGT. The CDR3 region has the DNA TGTGCCAGCAGTGTGGCGACAGGGAGCAATCAGCCCCAGCATTTT. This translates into CASSVATGSNQPQHF.

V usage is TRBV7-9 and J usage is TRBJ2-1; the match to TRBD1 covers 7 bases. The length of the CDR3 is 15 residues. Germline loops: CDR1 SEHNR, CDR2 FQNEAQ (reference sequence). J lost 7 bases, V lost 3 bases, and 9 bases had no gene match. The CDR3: CASSFPGQSTNEQFF. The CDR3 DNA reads TGTGCCAGCAGCTTCCCGGGACAGAGTACGAATGAGCAGTTCTTC.

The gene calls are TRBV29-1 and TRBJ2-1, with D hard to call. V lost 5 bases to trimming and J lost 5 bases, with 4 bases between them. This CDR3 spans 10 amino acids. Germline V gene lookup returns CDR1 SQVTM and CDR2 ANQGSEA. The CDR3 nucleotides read TGCAGCGTTTACCACAATGAGCAGTTCTTC. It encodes CSVYHNEQFF.

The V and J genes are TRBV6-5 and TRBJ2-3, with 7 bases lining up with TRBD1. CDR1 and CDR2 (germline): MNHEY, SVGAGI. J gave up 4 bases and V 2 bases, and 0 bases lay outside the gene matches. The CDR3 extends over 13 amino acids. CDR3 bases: TGTGCCAGCAGTTACGGACAGGCAGATACGCAGTATTTT. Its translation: CASSYGQADTQYF.

The CDR3 nucleotides are TGTGCCAGCAGTGACGGGGGCGGGACAGATACGCAGTATTTT. This translates into CASSDGGGTDTQYF. V usage is TRBV6-4 and J usage is TRBJ2-3; D may be TRBD1 (6 bases). The CDR3 is 14 amino acids. V was trimmed by 2 bases and J by 3 bases, leaving 9 bases between them. Germline lookup yields CDR1 MRHNA and CDR2 SNTAGT.

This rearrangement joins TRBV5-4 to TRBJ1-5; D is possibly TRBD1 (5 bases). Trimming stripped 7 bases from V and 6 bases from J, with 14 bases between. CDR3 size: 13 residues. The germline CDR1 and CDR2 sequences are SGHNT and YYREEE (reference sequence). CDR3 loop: CASAPGPGQPQHF. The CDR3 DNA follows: TGTGCCAGCGCCCCGGGACCGGGTCAGCCCCAGCATTTT.

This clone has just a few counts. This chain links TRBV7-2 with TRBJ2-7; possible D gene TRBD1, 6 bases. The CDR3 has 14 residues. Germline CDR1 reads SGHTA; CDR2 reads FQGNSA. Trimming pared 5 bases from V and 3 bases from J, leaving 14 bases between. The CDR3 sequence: CASSPTGTIYEQYF. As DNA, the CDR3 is TGTGCCAGCAGCCCTACCGGGACAATCTACGAGCAGTACTTC.

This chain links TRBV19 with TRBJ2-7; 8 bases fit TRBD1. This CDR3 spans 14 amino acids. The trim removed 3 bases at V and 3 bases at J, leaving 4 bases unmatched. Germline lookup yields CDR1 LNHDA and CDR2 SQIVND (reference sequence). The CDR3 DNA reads TGTGCCAGTAGTATCGGACAGGGAAGCTACGAGCAGTACTTC. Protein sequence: CASSIGQGSYEQYF.

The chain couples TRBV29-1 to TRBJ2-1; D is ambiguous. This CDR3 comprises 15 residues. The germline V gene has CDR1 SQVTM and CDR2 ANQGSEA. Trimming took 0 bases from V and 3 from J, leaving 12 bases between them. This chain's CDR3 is CSVEEDRINYNEQFF. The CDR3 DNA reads TGCAGCGTTGAAGAGGACCGGATCAACTACAATGAGCAGTTCTTC.

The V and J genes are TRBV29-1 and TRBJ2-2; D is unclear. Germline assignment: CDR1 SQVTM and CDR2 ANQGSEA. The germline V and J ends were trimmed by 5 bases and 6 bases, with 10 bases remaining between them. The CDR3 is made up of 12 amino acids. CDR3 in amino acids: CSVPWRPGELFF. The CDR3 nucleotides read TGCAGCGTTCCATGGCGGCCCGGGGAGCTGTTTTTT.

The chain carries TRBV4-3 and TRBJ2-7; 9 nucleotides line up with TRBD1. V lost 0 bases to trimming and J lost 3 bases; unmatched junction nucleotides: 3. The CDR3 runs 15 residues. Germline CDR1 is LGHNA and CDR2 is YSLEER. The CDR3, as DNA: TGCGCCAGCAGCCAAGAGCCGGGACAGGGCTACGAGCAGTACTTC. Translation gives CASSQEPGQGYEQYF.

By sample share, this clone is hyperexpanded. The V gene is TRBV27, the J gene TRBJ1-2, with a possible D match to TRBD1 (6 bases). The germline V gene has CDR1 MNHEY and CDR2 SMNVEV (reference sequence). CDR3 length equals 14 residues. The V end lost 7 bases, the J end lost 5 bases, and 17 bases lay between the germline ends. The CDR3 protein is CASTSSTGSYGYTF. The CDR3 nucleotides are TGTGCCAGCACCTCCAGTACAGGGTCATATGGCTACACCTTC.

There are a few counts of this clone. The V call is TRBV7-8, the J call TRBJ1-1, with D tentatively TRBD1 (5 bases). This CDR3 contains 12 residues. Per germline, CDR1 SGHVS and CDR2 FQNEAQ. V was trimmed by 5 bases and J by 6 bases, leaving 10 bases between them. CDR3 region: CASSGMGPEAFF. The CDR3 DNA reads TGTGCCAGCAGCGGGATGGGACCTGAAGCTTTCTTT.

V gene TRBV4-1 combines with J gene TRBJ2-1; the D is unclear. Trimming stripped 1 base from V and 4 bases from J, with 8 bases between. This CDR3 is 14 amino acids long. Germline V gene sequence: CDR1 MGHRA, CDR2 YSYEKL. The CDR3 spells CASSQGVDYNEQFF. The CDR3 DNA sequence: TGCGCCAGCAGCCAAGGAGTGGATTACAATGAGCAGTTCTTC.

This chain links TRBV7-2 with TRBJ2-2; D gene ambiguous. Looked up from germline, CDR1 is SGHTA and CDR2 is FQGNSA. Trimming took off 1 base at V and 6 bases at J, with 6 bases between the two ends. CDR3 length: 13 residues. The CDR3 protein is CASSLVGPGELFF. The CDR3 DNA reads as TGTGCCAGCAGCTTAGTGGGCCCCGGGGAGCTGTTTTTT.

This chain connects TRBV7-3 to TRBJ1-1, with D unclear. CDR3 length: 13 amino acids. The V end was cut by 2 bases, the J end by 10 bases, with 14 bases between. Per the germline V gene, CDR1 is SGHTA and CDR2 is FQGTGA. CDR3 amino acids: CASSLDKKNPAFF. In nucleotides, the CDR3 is TGTGCCAGCAGCTTAGATAAAAAGAACCCAGCTTTCTTT.

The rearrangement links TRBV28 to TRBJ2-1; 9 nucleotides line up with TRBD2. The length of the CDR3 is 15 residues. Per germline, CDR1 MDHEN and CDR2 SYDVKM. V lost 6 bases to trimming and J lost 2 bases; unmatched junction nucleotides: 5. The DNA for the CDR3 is TGTGCCAGCAGGCCTAGCGGGACTACCTACAATGAGCAGTTCTTC. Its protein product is CASRPSGTTYNEQFF.